A single sample is the source of the 5 T cell receptor beta chains below, sequenced in a study of cytomegalovirus exposure and HLA in healthy donors. In the PCR, 60 Vbeta and 13 Jbeta primers were used. Some clones are missing from TCRdb's copy, which holds only in-frame ones; the method was immunoSEQ multiplex PCR. Altogether approximately 170,000 clones are present, roughly 65% being singletons, with the ten largest covering 4.7%. Material for sequencing was PBMCs. These receptors all stem from a man between 18 and 35 years old in good health and CMV-seropositive.

This clone has only one observation. J is TRBJ1-1 and V is TRBV6-6, with 8 bases lining up with TRBD1. J gave up 3 bases and V 5 bases, and 11 bases lay outside the gene matches. The CDR3 consists of 16 residues. Germline CDR1 is MNHNY and CDR2 is SVGAGI (reference sequence). The CDR3 protein is CASSNGQGSFDTEAFF. CDR3 bases: TGTGCCAGCAGTAACGGACAGGGAAGTTTCGACACTGAAGCTTTCTTT.

The chain recombines TRBV28 with TRBJ1-1; D gene uncertain. The V gene's germline CDR1 is MDHEN and CDR2 SYDVKM. The length of the CDR3 is 12 residues. V lost 7 bases and J lost 7, with 13 bases in between. CDR3 region: CASKKGDFEAFF. In nucleotides, the CDR3 is TGTGCCAGCAAAAAGGGAGATTTTGAAGCTTTCTTT.

This chain connects TRBV12-5 to TRBJ2-5; a weak D match, TRBD2 (5 bases). The CDR3 consists of 16 residues. Germline V gene data show CDR1 as LGHNT and CDR2 as FRNRAP. V was shortened by 2 bases and J by 3 bases, with 16 bases between the two germline ends. CDR3 in DNA: TGTGCTAGTGGTTTGTCGGCTAGCCCGGCAAAAGAGACCCAGTACTTC. It translates to CASGLSASPAKETQYF.

The chain couples TRBV27 to TRBJ2-1, with D unresolved. Per germline, CDR1 MNHEY and CDR2 SMNVEV (reference sequence). The CDR3 totals 13 residues. Deletions cut 6 bases from V and 2 bases from J, with 8 bases between. The chain's CDR3 is CASSPRAYNEQFF. The CDR3 nucleotides read TGTGCCAGCAGCCCCCGGGCCTACAATGAGCAGTTCTTC.

This chain's CDR3 is CAIFDWAIETQYF. CDR3 coding DNA: TGTGCCATCTTTGATTGGGCGATAGAGACCCAGTACTTC. The rearrangement joins TRBV28 to TRBJ2-5; D not resolved. The CDR3 sequence is 13 residues long. V lost 10 bases to trimming and J lost 4 bases, with 16 bases between them. Germline CDR1 and CDR2: MDHEN and SYDVKM.